Below are 24 T cell receptor beta chains sequenced from a single sample in a study of vaccination effects on CD4 cells after COVID-19. Only in-frame clones appear in the TCRdb table, and some are missing; sequencing was by immunoSEQ multiplex PCR. The sample carries 50,000 to 75,000 clones, approximately 80% recorded once. Before any sequencing was done, the ViraFEST assay used viral peptide pools to expand antigen-specific CD4+ T cells. After roughly 9 days in culture, the CD4+ T cells were isolated. These receptors' targets are unknown. The input for sequencing was CD4+ T cells from PBMCs cultured with HCoV-229E spike peptides, taken before COVID-19 vaccination. The receptors come from a human donor who received a COVID-19 vaccine.

This sequence joins TRBV6-5 and TRBJ1-2, with D uncertain. The CDR3 is 14 amino acids. V shed 6 bases and J shed 4 bases, with 15 bases lying between them. Germline CDR1 is MNHEY and CDR2 is SVGAGI. The CDR3 region is CASSPDGSLYGYTF. CDR3 DNA: TGTGCCAGCAGCCCGGACGGTTCCCTCTATGGCTACACCTTC.

The V and J genes are TRBV18 and TRBJ2-1; TRBD2 matches at 9 bases. This CDR3 contains 15 residues. Unmatched junction bases numbered 6, after V lost 6 bases and J lost 3 bases. Per the germline V gene, CDR1 is KGHSH and CDR2 is LQKENI. CDR3 region: CASSALAGDYNEQFF. CDR3 nucleotides: TGTGCCAGCTCCGCGTTAGCGGGGGACTACAATGAGCAGTTCTTC. The full variable domain, in which reference TRBV18 and TRBJ2-1 provide the parts outside the CDR3, is NAGVMQNPRHLVRRRGQEARLRCSPMKGHSHVYWYRQLPEEGLKFMVYLQKENIIDESGMPKERFSAEFPKEGPSILRIQQVVRGDSAAYFCASSALAGDYNEQFFGPGTRLTVL.

The chain couples TRBV19 to TRBJ2-3, with 7 positions matching TRBD1. The CDR3 length is 14 residues. Germline V gives CDR1 LNHDA, CDR2 SQIVND (reference sequence). V dropped 4 bases and J dropped 7; count of bases not matched to a gene: 8. The CDR3 DNA is TGTGCCAGTAGTAGAGAGGGGGCGATGAATACGCAGTATTTT. Its protein product is CASSREGAMNTQYF. Full variable domain (rest looked up from reference TRBV19 and TRBJ2-3): DGGITQSPKYLFRKEGQNVTLSCEQNLNHDAMYWYRQDPGQGLRLIYYSQIVNDFQKGDIAEGYSVSREKKESFPLTVTSAQKNPTAFYLCASSREGAMNTQYFGPGTRLTVL.

This sequence joins TRBV12-3 or TRBV12-4 and TRBJ2-6; D is unresolved. CDR3 length: 13 residues. V lost 5 bases to trimming and J lost 1 base, with 3 bases between them. CDR3 nucleotide sequence: TGTGCCAGCAGTCGGTCTGGGGCCAACGTCCTGACTTTC. The encoded protein is CASSRSGANVLTF.

This chain uses TRBV5-1 with TRBJ2-6, with 8 bases fitting TRBD2. This CDR3 is built from 16 residues. Germline CDR1 is SGHRS and CDR2 is YFSETQ. With V trimmed by 5 bases and J by 4 bases, 8 bases remained unmatched. CDR3 sequence reads: CASSHSGAAGANVLTF. CDR3 nucleotide sequence: TGCGCCAGCAGTCATAGCGGGGCGGCAGGGGCCAACGTCCTGACTTTC.

V gene TRBV5-1 combines with J gene TRBJ2-2; the D gene is possibly TRBD1 (5 bases). The CDR3 runs 17 residues. V was pared by 2 bases and J by 0 bases, with 14 bases between. From germline, CDR1 is SGHRS and CDR2 YFSETQ. The chain's CDR3 is CASSFGLGVSNTGELFF. CDR3 coding DNA: TGCGCCAGCAGCTTCGGTCTAGGGGTTTCGAACACCGGGGAGCTGTTTTTT.

Points on this clone: Within the sample, other DNA sequences also encode this same CDR3. The CDR3 DNA reads TGTGCCAGCAGCCTTCCGGGCGATGGCTACACCTTC. This translates into CASSLPGDGYTF. This chain links TRBV7-2 with TRBJ1-2, with unresolved D. Germline CDR1 is SGHTA and CDR2 is FQGNSA. The V and J ends lost 5 bases and 6 bases respectively, with 10 bases between them. This CDR3 spans 12 amino acids.

V is TRBV4-3 and J is TRBJ2-1; D not resolved. The V gene's germline CDR1 is LGHNA and CDR2 YSLEER. The CDR3 is made up of 11 amino acids. Trimming left V 5 bases short and J 5 bases short, with 4 bases between. The CDR3 DNA reads as TGCGCCAGCAGCACTAACAATGAGCAGTTCTTC. As protein: CASSTNNEQFF.

The chain is built from TRBV2 and TRBJ1-5; 9 positions agree with TRBD1. The length of the CDR3 is 17 residues. The germline gives CDR1 SNHLY, CDR2 FYNNEI. J gave up 4 bases and V 7 bases, and 14 bases lay outside the gene matches. As DNA, the CDR3 is TGTGCCAGCACGTTTTTACGACTGGACAGGGGTAATCAGCCCCAGCATTTT. It yields the protein CASTFLRLDRGNQPQHF.

This clone was counted between two and nine times. The chain is built from TRBV2 and TRBJ1-4; 8 bases align to TRBD1. The ends lost 2 bases at V and 7 bases at J; junction bases unmatched: 6. There are 15 residues in the CDR3. CDR1 and CDR2 from the germline V gene are SNHLY and FYNNEI. As DNA, the CDR3 is TGTGCCAGCAGTGAAATCAGGGGGCGCGGTGAAAAACTGTTTTTT. Translation gives CASSEIRGRGEKLFF.

This chain uses TRBV9 with TRBJ2-2, with 9 bases fitting TRBD2. The V gene's germline CDR1 is SGDLS and CDR2 YYNGEE. The CDR3 has 17 amino acids. This CDR3 is CASGLLAGAPMTGELFF. In DNA, the CDR3 is TGTGCAAGCGGGTTGTTAGCGGGGGCCCCGATGACCGGGGAGCTGTTTTTT. Full variable domain (remainder filled in from reference TRBV9 and TRBJ2-2): DSGVTQTPKHLITATGQRVTLRCSPRSGDLSVYWYQQSLDQGLQFLIQYYNGEERAKGNILERFSAQQFPDLHSELNLSSLELGDSALYFCASGLLAGAPMTGELFFGEGSRLTVL.

V is TRBV27 and J is TRBJ1-4; no definite D call. Looked up from germline, CDR1 is MNHEY and CDR2 is SMNVEV (reference sequence). Trimming cost V 3 bases and J 3 bases, with 14 bases left between them. The CDR3 extends over 16 amino acids. The CDR3, as DNA: TGTGCCAGCAGTTTCATACGGAGTCAGGCTAATGAAAAACTGTTTTTT. Residues: CASSFIRSQANEKLFF.

This clone was observed a few times. The chain couples TRBV28 to TRBJ1-3, with unresolved D. Trimming shortened V by 3 bases and J by 2 bases, and 5 bases separated the two germline ends. The CDR3 runs 13 residues. Germline loops: CDR1 MDHEN, CDR2 SYDVKM. The CDR3 sequence: CASSLTTGNTIYF. The CDR3 DNA follows: TGTGCCAGCAGTTTGACAACTGGAAACACCATATATTTT.

The chain employs TRBV6-1 and TRBJ1-2; D call uncertain. The CDR3 covers 14 residues. Germline values: CDR1 MNHNS, CDR2 SASEGT. Trimming took 3 bases from V and 5 from J, leaving 13 bases between them. The DNA of the CDR3 is TGTGCCAGCAGTGACAGACCCCTTTTTTATGGCTACACCTTC. Translation: CASSDRPLFYGYTF.

The J gene is TRBJ1-4, the V gene TRBV4-1; 7 bases align to TRBD1. V was clipped by 4 bases and J by 4 bases; unmatched bases: 3. Germline V CDR1 and CDR2: MGHRA, YSYEKL. This CDR3 is 14 amino acids long. The CDR3 region has the DNA TGCGCCAGCAGCCGGGGACAGATTAATGAAAAACTGTTTTTT. Encoded protein: CASSRGQINEKLFF.

The chain couples TRBV2 to TRBJ2-7, with 7 bases aligning to TRBD2. The germline gives CDR1 SNHLY, CDR2 FYNNEI. This CDR3 is 13 amino acids long. J was trimmed by 4 bases and V by 7 bases; bases with no gene match: 7. The CDR3 DNA follows: TGTGCCAGCACCTGGCGGGAGACGTACGAGCAGTACGTC. Its translation is CASTWRETYEQYV.

V and J are TRBV20-1 and TRBJ2-7; D is ambiguous. The CDR3 is 11 residues long. Germline-derived CDR1 and CDR2 are DFQATT and SNEGSKA (reference sequence). Trimming removed 4 bases at V and 7 bases at J, with 11 bases between. The CDR3 sequence is CSAKLGWEQYV. The CDR3 DNA sequence: TGCAGTGCTAAATTGGGGTGGGAGCAGTACGTC.

This chain joins TRBV13 and TRBJ2-5; weak D call: TRBD2 (6 bases). The CDR3 is 14 residues long. V was cut by 5 bases and J by 4 bases, with 14 bases left in between. Looked up from germline, CDR1 is PRHDT and CDR2 is FYEKMQ (reference sequence). The CDR3 DNA sequence: TGTGCCAGCAGCCAAAGCCGGGGAGGAGAGACCCAGTACTTC. Protein sequence: CASSQSRGGETQYF.

CDR3 bases: TGTGCCAGCACCGGAGCGGGCGGTAGCAATCAGCCCCAGCATTTT. Its translation is CASTGAGGSNQPQHF. This chain connects TRBV25-1 to TRBJ1-5; D is unclear. With 7 bases removed from V and 0 bases from J, the gap between germline ends came to 13 bases. The CDR3 runs 15 residues. Germline CDR1 MGHDK, CDR2 SYGVNS.

The chain is built from TRBV9 and TRBJ2-1, with 14 positions matching TRBD2. The junction had 17 bases not matched to a gene; V was cut back by 4 bases and J by 5 bases. This CDR3 is built from 20 residues. CDR1 is SGDLS and CDR2 is YYNGEE in the germline V gene. The CDR3 coding sequence is TGTGCCAGCAGCCCATCCTGGACTAGCGGGGGGCCTCCCCTGGACAATGAGCAGTTCTTC. This gives the protein CASSPSWTSGGPPLDNEQFF.

This chain links TRBV7-9 with TRBJ2-5; D ambiguous. This CDR3 is built from 11 residues. V gave up 3 bases and J gave up 5 bases, with 4 bases separating them. In germline, CDR1 is SEHNR, CDR2 FQNEAQ (reference sequence). In DNA form, the CDR3 reads TGTGCCAGCAGCTTTTCGGAGACCCAGTACTTC. Residues: CASSFSETQYF.

This clone came up a few times. The chain joins TRBV30 to TRBJ1-5; maybe TRBD1 (5 bases). Trimming left V 3 bases short and J 7 bases short, with 16 bases between. CDR3 length: 14 amino acids. Germline assignment: CDR1 GTSNPN and CDR2 SVGIG (reference sequence). CDR3 loop: CAWSTDTSRQPQHF. The CDR3 DNA is TGTGCCTGGAGCACGGACACATCAAGGCAGCCCCAGCATTTT. The full variable domain, in which reference TRBV30 and TRBJ1-5 provide the parts outside the CDR3, is SQTIHQWPATLVQPVGSPLSLECTVEGTSNPNLYWYRQAAGRGLQLLFYSVGIGQISSEVPQNLSASRPQDRQFILSSKKLLLSDSGFYLCAWSTDTSRQPQHFGDGTRLSIL.

The gene calls are TRBV2 and TRBJ2-7, with a possible D match to TRBD2 (6 bases). V gave up 6 bases and J gave up 11 bases, with 17 bases separating them. The V gene's germline CDR1 is SNHLY and CDR2 FYNNEI. The CDR3 spans 12 residues. Here the CDR3 reads CASRERAPGEYV. The CDR3 bases are TGTGCCAGCAGGGAGAGGGCACCGGGAGAGTACGTC.

This clone was observed a single time. The gene calls are TRBV7-3 and TRBJ2-3; 9 bases fit TRBD2. The CDR3 totals 13 residues. Germline CDR1 reads SGHTA; CDR2 reads FQGTGA. V gave up 5 bases and J gave up 6 bases; unmatched junction bases: 3. Here the CDR3 DNA reads TGTGCCAGCAGCGATCTAGCGGGGGATACGCAGTATTTT. Translating gives CASSDLAGDTQYF.